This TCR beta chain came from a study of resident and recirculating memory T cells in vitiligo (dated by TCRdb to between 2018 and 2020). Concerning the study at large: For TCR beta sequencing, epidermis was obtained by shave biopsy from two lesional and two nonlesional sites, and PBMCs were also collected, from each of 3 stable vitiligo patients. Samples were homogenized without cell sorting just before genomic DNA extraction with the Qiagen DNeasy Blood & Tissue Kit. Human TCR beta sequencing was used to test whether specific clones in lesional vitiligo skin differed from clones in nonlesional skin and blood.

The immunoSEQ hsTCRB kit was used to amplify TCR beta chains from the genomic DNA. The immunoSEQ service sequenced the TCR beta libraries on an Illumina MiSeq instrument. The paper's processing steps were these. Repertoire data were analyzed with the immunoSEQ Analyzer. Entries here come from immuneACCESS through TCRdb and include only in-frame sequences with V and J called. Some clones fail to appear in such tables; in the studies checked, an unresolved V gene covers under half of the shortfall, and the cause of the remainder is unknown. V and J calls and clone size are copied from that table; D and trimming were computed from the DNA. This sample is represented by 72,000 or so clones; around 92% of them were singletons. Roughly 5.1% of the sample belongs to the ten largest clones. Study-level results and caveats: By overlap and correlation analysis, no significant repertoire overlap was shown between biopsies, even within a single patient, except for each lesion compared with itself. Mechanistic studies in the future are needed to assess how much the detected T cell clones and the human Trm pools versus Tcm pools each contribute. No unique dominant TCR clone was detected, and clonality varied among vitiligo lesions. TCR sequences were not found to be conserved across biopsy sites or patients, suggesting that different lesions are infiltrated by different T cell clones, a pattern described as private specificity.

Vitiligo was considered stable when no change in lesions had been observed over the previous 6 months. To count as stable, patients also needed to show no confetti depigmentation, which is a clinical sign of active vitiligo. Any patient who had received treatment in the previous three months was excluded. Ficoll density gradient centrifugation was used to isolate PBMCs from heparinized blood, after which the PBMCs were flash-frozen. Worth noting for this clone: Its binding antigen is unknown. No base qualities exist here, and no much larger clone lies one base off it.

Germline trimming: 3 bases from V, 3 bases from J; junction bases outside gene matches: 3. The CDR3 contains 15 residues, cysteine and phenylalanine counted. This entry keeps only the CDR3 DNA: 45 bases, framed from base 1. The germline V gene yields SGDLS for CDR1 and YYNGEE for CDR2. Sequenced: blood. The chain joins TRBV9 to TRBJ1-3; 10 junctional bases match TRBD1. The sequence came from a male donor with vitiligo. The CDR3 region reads CASSGDRGLGNTIYF. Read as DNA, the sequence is TGTGCCAGCAGCGGGGACAGGGGTCTTGGAAACACCATATATTTT.